The text below deals with one TCR beta chain. Its antigen is undetermined. The data were obtained in a study of T cell responses to AZD1222 COVID-19 vaccine. Looking at the study overall: Combined were second doses at about 4 or about 12 weeks. Overall study findings and caveats: After two AZD1222 doses, spike-specific TCR breadth and depth rose versus day 0. Of the AZD1222 recipients, only six or seven were seropositive at baseline.

Profiling relied on immunoSEQ multiplex PCR, and the TCRdb table lists in-frame clones only, not all of them. The sample has 150,000 to 200,000 clones; 92% are singletons. Trimming shortened V by 5 bases and J by 0 bases, and 10 bases separated the two germline ends. The CDR3 covers 15 residues. The germline V gene has CDR1 MDHEN and CDR2 SYDVKM. This receptor was obtained from an adult in good health. The V call is TRBV28, the J call TRBJ1-4; no clear D. This sample comprised peripheral blood, obtained on day 0 of AZD1222 vaccination. The CDR3 loop reads CASSPSVATNEKLFF. The CDR3 DNA follows: TGTGCCAGCAGTCCCTCCGTCGCAACTAATGAAAAACTGTTTTTT.